This TCR beta chain was sequenced during a study of OX40 agonist ivuxolimab in advanced cancers. Overall study context: Given to patients was ivuxolimab, an agonistic anti-OX40 (CD134) antibody. Patients with prior anti-PD-1, anti-PD-L1 or anti-CTLA-4 therapy were eligible; about 40% had some. The study, taken as a whole, reports: On average, a greater number of expanded clones characterised CD8+ T cells relative to CD4+. Some nonresponders likewise displayed low normalized T-cell clonal expansion.

Germline V gives CDR1 SGHRS, CDR2 YFSETQ. There are 17 residues in the CDR3. Trimming removed 0 bases from V and 3 bases from J; junction bases left unmatched: 8. As to this clone: The antigen is unknown.

Method: immunoSEQ multiplex PCR; TCRdb's copy keeps in-frame clones and lacks some. Of 53,000 or so clones listed, approximately 84% are singletons. Sequencing was performed on CD4+ or CD8+ T cells sorted from blood, taken in a trial of the OX40 agonist ivuxolimab. The chain couples TRBV5-1 to TRBJ2-1; 8 nucleotides match TRBD2. The TCR originated in an adult with an advanced solid tumor such as melanoma, head and neck, liver or kidney cancer. CDR3 sequence: CASSLALSLADYNEQFF. The CDR3 DNA reads as TGCGCCAGCAGCTTGGCCTTATCACTAGCGGACTACAATGAGCAGTTCTTC.